This T cell receptor (beta chain) is from a study of cytomegalovirus exposure and HLA in healthy donors. Regarding the study as a whole: Cytomegalovirus-associated status was assigned to approximately 160 TCR beta chains. CMV antigen specificity of a few CMV-associated chains was confirmed in vitro.

An approximately 120-subject validation cohort, separate from the roughly 680-subject first cohort, supplied the donors. A remark on this clone: Its cognate antigen is unknown. At one end the junction does not follow the germline gene, possibly because of a read error.

Assay used: immunoSEQ multiplex PCR; TCRdb lists only in-frame clones, some missing. The table lists roughly 280,000 clones, roughly 85% of them singletons. The CDR3 covers 12 residues. Germline V CDR1 and CDR2: MDHEN, SYDVKM. Sequenced input: PBMCs. This receptor was obtained from a woman younger than 35 in good health and CMV-seronegative. The chain has TRBV28 and TRBJ1-2; D is possibly TRBD1 (6 bases). CDR3 in DNA: TGTGCCAGCAGTTTTTCCTCCCGGGACAAAAAGTTC. This encodes CASSFSSRDKKF.